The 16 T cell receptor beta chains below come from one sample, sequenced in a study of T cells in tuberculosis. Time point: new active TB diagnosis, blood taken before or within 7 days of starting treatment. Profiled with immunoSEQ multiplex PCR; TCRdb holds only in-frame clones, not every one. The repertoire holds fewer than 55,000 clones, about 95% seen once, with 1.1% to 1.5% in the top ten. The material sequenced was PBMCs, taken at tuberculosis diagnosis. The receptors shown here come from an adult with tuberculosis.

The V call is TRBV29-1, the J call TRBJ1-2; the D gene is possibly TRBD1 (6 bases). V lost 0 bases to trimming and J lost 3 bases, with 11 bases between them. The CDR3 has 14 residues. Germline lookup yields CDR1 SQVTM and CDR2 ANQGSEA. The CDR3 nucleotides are TGCAGCGTTGAAGAGGACAGACCGTACTATGGCTACACCTTC. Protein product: CSVEEDRPYYGYTF.

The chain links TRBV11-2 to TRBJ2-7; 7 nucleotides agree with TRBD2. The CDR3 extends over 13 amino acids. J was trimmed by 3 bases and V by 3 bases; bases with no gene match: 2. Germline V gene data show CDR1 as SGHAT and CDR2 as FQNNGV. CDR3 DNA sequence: TGTGCCAGCAGCTTTGCTAGCGGCTACGAGCAGTACTTC. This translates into CASSFASGYEQYF.

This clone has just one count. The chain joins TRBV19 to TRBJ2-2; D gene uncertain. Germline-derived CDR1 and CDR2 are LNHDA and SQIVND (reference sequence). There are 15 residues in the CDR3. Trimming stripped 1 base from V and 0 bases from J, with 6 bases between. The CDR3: CASSIVLPNTGELFF. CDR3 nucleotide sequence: TGTGCCAGTAGTATAGTACTACCGAACACCGGGGAGCTGTTTTTT. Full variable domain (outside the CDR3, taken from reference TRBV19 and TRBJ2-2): DGGITQSPKYLFRKEGQNVTLSCEQNLNHDAMYWYRQDPGQGLRLIYYSQIVNDFQKGDIAEGYSVSREKKESFPLTVTSAQKNPTAFYLCASSIVLPNTGELFFGEGSRLTVL.

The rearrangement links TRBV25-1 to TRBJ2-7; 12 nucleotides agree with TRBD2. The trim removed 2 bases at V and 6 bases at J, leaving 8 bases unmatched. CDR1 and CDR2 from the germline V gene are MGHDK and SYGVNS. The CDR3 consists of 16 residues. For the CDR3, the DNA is TGTGCCAGCAGTGAAGTTGGACTAGCGGGAATCGGCGAGCAGTACTTC. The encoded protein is CASSEVGLAGIGEQYF.

CDR3 sequence: CASSFGGATSKGQYF. Here the CDR3 DNA reads TGTGCCAGCAGTTTTGGGGGGGCGACGTCTAAGGGGCAGTATTTT. The chain joins TRBV27 to TRBJ2-3; a weak D match, TRBD2 (7 bases). The CDR3 runs 15 residues. V dropped 3 bases and J dropped 11 bases, with 21 bases sitting between them. Looked up from germline, CDR1 is MNHEY and CDR2 is SMNVEV (reference sequence).

In nucleotides, the CDR3 is TGCAGCGTTGAGGTACAGGACTCTGGAAACACCATATATTTT. Its protein product is CSVEVQDSGNTIYF. This sequence joins TRBV29-1 and TRBJ1-3; weak D call: TRBD1 (5 bases). The CDR3 runs to 14 residues. With 3 bases removed from V and 0 bases from J, the gap between germline ends came to 9 bases. CDR1 and CDR2 (germline): SQVTM, ANQGSEA.

This chain's CDR3 is CASRTGQGMSGANVLTF. Written as DNA, the CDR3 is TGTGCCAGTAGAACCGGACAGGGGATGTCTGGGGCCAACGTCCTGACTTTC. V and J are TRBV19 and TRBJ2-6; TRBD1 matches 9 bases. The CDR3 is 17 residues long. Losses at the gene ends were 6 bases for V and 1 base for J; bases not matched to a gene: 7. Germline CDR1 is LNHDA and CDR2 is SQIVND (reference sequence). Combining the CDR3 with reference TRBV19 and TRBJ2-6 gives the whole variable domain DGGITQSPKYLFRKEGQNVTLSCEQNLNHDAMYWYRQDPGQGLRLIYYSQIVNDFQKGDIAEGYSVSREKKESFPLTVTSAQKNPTAFYLCASRTGQGMSGANVLTFGAGSRLTVL.

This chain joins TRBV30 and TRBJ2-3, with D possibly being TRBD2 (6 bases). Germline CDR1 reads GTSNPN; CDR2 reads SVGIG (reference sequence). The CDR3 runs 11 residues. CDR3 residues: CARNGGDTQYF. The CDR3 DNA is TGTGCTCGGAACGGGGGAGATACGCAGTATTTT.

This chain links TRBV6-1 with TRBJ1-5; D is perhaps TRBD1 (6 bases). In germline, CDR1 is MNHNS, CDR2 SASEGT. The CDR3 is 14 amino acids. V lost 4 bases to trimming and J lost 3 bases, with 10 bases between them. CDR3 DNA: TGTGCCAGCAGTGCCCAGGGGTTCAATCAGCCCCAGCATTTT. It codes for CASSAQGFNQPQHF.

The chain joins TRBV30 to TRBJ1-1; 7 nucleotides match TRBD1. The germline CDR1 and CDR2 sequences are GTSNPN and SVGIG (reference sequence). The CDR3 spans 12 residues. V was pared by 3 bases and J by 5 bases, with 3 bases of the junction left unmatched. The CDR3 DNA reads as TGTGCCTGGAGCCGACAGGGTACTGAAGCTTTCTTT. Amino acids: CAWSRQGTEAFF.

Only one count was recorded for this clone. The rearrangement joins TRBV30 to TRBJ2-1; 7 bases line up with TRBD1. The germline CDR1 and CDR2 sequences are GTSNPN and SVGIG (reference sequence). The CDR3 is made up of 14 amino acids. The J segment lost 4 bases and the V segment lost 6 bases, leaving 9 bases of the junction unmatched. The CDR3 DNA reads TGTGCCTGCCGACAGGGCCTTCCATACAATGAGCAGTTCTTC. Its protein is CACRQGLPYNEQFF.

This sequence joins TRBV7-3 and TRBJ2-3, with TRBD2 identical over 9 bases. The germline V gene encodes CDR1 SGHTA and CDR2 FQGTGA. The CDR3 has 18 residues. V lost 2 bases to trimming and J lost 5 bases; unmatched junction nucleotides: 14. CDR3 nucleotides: TGTGCCAGCAGCTTATCAGGGACTAGCTTTGGTGGGCGAGATACGCAGTATTTT. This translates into CASSLSGTSFGGRDTQYF.

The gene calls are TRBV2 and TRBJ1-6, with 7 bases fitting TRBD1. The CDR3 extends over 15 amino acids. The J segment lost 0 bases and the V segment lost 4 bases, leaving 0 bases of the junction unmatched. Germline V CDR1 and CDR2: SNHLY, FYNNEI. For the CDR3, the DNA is TGTGCCAGCAGTGGGGACAGCTCCTATAATTCACCCCTCCACTTT. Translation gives CASSGDSSYNSPLHF.

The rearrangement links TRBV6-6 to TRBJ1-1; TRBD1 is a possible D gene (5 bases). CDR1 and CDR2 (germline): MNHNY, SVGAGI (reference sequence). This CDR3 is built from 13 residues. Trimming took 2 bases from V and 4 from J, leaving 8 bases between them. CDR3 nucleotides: TGTGCCAGCAGTTACCCCGGGGGCACTGAAGCTTTCTTT. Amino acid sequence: CASSYPGGTEAFF.

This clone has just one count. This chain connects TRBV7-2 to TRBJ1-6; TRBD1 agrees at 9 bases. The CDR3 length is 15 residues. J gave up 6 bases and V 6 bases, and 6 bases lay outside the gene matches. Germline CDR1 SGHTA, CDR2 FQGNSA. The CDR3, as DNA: TGTGCCAGCAGTGGGACAGGGAATTTTAATTCACCCCTCCACTTT. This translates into CASSGTGNFNSPLHF.

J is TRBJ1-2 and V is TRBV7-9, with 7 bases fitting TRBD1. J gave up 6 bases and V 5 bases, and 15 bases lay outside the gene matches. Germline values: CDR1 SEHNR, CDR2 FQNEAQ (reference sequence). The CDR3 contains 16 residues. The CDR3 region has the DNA TGTGCCAGCAGCCCTAATGCTAGGTCAGGGGGACATGGCTACACCTTC. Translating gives CASSPNARSGGHGYTF.